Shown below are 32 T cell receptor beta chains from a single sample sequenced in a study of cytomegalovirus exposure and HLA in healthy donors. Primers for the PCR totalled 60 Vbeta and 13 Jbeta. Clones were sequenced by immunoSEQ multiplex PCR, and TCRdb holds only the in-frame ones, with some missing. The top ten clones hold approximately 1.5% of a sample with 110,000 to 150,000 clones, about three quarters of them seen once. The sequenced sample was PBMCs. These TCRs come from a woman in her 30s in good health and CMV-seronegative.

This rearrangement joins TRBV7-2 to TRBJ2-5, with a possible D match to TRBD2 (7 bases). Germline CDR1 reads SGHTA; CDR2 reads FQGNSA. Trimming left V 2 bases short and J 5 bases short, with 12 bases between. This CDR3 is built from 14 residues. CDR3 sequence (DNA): TGTGCCAGCAGCTTACGAGGGGGGGCGGAGACCCAGTACTTC. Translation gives CASSLRGGAETQYF.

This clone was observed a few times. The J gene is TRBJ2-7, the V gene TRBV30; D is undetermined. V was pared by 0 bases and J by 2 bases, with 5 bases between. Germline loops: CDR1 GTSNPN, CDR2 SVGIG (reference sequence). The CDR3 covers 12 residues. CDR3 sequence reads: CAWSVGAYEQYF. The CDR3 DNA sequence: TGTGCCTGGAGTGTCGGTGCCTACGAGCAGTACTTC.

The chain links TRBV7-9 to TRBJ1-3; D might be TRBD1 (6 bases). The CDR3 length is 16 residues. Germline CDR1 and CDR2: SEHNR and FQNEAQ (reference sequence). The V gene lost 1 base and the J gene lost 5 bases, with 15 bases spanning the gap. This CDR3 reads CASSLGTTGFRNTIYF. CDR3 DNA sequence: TGTGCCAGCAGCTTAGGGACCACAGGGTTCAGAAACACCATATATTTT.

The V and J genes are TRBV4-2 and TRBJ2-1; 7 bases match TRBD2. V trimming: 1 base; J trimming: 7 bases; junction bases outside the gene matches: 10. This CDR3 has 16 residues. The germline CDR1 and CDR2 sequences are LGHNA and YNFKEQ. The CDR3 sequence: CASSQVGGGSVNEQFF. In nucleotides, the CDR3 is TGTGCCAGCAGCCAAGTGGGGGGGGGTAGTGTAAATGAGCAGTTCTTC.

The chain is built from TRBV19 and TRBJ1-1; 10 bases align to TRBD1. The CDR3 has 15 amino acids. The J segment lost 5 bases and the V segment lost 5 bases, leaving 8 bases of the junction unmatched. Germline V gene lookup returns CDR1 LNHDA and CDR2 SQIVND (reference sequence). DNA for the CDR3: TGTGCCAGTAGTGGGGGCTGGACAGGGGGGACTGAAGCTTTCTTT. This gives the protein CASSGGWTGGTEAFF. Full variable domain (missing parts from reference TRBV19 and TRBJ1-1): DGGITQSPKYLFRKEGQNVTLSCEQNLNHDAMYWYRQDPGQGLRLIYYSQIVNDFQKGDIAEGYSVSREKKESFPLTVTSAQKNPTAFYLCASSGGWTGGTEAFFGQGTRLTVV.

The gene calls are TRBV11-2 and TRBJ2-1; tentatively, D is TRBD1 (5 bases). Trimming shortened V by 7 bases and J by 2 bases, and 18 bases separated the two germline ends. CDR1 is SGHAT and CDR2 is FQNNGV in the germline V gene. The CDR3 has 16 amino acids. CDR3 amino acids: CASTKARQGAYNEQFF. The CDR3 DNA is TGTGCCAGCACCAAGGCTCGCCAGGGTGCCTACAATGAGCAGTTCTTC.

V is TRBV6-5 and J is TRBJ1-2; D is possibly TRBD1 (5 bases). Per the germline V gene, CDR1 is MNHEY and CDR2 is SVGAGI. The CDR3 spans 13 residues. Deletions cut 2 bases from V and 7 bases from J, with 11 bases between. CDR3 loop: CASSYKGQVGYTF. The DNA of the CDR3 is TGTGCCAGCAGTTACAAGGGGCAGGTTGGCTACACCTTC.

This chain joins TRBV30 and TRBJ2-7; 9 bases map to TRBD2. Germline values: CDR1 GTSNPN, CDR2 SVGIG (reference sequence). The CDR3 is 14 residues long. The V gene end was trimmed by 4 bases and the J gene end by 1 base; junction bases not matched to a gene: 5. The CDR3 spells CAWMKRGASYEQYF. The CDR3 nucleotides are TGTGCCTGGATGAAGCGGGGGGCTTCCTACGAGCAGTACTTC.

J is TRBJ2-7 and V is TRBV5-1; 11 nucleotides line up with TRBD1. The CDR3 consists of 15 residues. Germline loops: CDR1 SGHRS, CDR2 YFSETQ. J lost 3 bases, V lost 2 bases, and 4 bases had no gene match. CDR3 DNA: TGCGCCAGCAGCTTCGCCGGGACAGGGGGCTACGAGCAGTACTTC. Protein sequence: CASSFAGTGGYEQYF. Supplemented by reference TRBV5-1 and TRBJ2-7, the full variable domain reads KAGVTQTPRYLIKTRGQQVTLSCSPISGHRSVSWYQQTPGQGLQFLFEYFSETQRNKGNFPGRFSGRQFSNSRSEMNVSTLELGDSALYLCASSFAGTGGYEQYFGPGTRLTVT.

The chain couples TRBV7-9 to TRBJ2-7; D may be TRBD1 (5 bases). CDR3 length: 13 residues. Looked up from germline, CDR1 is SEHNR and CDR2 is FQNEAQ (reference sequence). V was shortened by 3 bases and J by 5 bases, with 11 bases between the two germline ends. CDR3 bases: TGTGCCAGCAGCTTGAGGACGGACAACGAGCAGTACTTC. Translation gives CASSLRTDNEQYF.

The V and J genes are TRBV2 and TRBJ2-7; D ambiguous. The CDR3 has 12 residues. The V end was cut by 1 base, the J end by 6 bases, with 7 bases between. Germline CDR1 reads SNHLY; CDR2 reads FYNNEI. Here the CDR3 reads CASSEGPGEQYF. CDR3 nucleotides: TGTGCCAGCAGTGAAGGCCCCGGCGAGCAGTACTTC. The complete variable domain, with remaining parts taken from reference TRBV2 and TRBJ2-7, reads EPEVTQTPSHQVTQMGQEVILRCVPISNHLYFYWYRQILGQKVEFLVSFYNNEISEKSEIFDDQFSVERPDGSNFTLKIRSTKLEDSAMYFCASSEGPGEQYFGPGTRLTVT.

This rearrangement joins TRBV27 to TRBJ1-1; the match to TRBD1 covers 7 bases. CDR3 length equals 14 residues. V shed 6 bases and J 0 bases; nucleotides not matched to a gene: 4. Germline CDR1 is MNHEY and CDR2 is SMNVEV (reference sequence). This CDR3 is CASRQGTLNTEAFF. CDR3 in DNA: TGTGCCAGCAGACAGGGGACCTTGAACACTGAAGCTTTCTTT.

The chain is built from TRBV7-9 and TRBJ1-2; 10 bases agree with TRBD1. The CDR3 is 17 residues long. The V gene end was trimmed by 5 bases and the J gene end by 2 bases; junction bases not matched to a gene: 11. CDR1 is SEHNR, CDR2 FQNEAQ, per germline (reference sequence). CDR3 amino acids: CASSHIGTGEVNYGYTF. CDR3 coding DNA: TGTGCCAGCAGCCATATCGGGACAGGGGAGGTGAACTATGGCTACACCTTC.

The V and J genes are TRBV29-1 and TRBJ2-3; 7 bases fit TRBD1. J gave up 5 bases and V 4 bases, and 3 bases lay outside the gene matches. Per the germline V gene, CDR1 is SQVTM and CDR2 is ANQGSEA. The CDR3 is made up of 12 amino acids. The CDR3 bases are TGCAGCGTTGGAACAGGGGTAGATACGCAGTATTTT. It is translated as CSVGTGVDTQYF.

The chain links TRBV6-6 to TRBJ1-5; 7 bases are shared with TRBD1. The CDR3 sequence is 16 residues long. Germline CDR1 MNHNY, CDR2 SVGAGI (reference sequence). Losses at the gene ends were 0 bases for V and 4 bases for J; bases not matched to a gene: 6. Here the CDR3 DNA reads TGTGCCAGCAGTTACTCGATCGGGACAGTAAATCAGCCCCAGCATTTT. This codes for CASSYSIGTVNQPQHF.

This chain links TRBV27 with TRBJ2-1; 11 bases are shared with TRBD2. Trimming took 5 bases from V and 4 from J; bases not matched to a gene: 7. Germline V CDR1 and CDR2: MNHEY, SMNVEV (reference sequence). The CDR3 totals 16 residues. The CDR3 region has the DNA TGTGCCAGCAGTGCCCCCGGGACTAGCGGTTACAATGAGCAGTTCTTC. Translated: CASSAPGTSGYNEQFF.

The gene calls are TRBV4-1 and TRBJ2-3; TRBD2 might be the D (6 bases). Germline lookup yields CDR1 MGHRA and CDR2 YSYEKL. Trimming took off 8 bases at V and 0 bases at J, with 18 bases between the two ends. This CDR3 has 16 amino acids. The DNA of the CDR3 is TGCGCCAGCTCTCGGCCTGGCGGGGCAAGCACAGATACGCAGTATTTT. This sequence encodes CASSRPGGASTDTQYF.

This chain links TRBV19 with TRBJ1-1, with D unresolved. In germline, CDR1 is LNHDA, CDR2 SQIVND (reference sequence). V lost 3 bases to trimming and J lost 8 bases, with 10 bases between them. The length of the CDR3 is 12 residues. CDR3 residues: CASSISAAEAFF. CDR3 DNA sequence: TGTGCCAGTAGTATCAGCGCAGCCGAAGCTTTCTTT. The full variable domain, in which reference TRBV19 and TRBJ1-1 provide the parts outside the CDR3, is DGGITQSPKYLFRKEGQNVTLSCEQNLNHDAMYWYRQDPGQGLRLIYYSQIVNDFQKGDIAEGYSVSREKKESFPLTVTSAQKNPTAFYLCASSISAAEAFFGQGTRLTVV.

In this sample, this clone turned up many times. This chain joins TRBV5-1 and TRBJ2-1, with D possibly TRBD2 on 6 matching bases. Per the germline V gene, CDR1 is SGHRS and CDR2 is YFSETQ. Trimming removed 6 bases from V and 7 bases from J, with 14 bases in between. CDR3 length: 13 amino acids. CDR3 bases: TGCGCCAGCAACCACGGTGGGGGGAATGAGCAGTTCTTC. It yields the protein CASNHGGGNEQFF.

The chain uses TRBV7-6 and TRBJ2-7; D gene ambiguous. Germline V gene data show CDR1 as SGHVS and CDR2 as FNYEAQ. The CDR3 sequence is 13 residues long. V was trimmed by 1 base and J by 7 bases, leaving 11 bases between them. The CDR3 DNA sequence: TGTGCCAGCAGCTTAGGGGCCTGGAAGGAGCAGTACTTC. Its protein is CASSLGAWKEQYF.

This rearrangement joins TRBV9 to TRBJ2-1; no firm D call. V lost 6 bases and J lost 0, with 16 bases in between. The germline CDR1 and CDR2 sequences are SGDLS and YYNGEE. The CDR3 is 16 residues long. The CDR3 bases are TGTGCCAGCACCATCAGCTTGCGGAGCTCCTACAATGAGCAGTTCTTC. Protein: CASTISLRSSYNEQFF.

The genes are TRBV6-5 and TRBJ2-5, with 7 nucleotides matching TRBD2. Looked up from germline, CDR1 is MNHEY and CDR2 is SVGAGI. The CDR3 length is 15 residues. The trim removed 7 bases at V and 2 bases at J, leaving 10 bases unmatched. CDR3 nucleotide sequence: TGTGCCAGCAAATTCTGGACTAGAGATCAAGAGACCCAGTACTTC. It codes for CASKFWTRDQETQYF.

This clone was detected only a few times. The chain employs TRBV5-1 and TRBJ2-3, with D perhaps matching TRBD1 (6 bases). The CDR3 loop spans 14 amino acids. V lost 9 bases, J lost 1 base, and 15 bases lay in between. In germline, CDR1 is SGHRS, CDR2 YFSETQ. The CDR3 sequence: CATSTGRGTDTQYF. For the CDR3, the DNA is TGCGCCACTTCCACAGGGCGCGGCACAGATACGCAGTATTTT.

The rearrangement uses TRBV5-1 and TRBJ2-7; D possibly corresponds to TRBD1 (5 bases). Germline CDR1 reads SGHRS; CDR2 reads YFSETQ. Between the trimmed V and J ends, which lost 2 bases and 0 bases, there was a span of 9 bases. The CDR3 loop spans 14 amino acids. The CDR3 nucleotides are TGCGCCAGCAGCTTACAGGCGAGCTCCTACGAGCAGTACTTC. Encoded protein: CASSLQASSYEQYF.

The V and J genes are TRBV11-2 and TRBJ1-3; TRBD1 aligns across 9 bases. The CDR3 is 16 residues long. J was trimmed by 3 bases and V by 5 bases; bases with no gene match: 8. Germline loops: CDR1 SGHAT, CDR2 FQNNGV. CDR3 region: CASSPRTGEGGNTIYF. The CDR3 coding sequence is TGTGCCAGCAGCCCCCGGACAGGGGAAGGTGGAAACACCATATATTTT.

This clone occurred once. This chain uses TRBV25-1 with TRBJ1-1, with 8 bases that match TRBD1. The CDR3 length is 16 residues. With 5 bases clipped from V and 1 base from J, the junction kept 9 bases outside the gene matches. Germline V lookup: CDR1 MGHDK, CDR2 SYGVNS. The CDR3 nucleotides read TGTGCCAGCAGTATTACAGGGGGGCGGGCGAACACTGAAGCTTTCTTT. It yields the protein CASSITGGRANTEAFF.

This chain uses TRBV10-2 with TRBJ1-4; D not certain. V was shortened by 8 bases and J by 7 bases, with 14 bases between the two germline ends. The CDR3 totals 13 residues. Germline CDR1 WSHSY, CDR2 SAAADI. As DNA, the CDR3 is TGCGCCAGCCTCCCTGACCGGGGTGAAAAACTGTTTTTT. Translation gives CASLPDRGEKLFF.

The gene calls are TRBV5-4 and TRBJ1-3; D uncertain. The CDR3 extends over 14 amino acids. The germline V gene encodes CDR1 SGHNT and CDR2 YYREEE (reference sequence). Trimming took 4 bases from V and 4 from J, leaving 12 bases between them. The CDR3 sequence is CASSPMGGGNTIYF. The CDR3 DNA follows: TGTGCCAGCAGCCCCATGGGCGGGGGAAACACCATATATTTT.

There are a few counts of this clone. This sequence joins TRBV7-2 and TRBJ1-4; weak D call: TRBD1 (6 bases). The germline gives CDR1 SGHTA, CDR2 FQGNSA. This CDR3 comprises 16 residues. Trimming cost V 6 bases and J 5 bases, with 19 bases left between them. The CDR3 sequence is CASRERSDSVNEKLFF. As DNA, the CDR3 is TGTGCCAGCAGGGAAAGATCGGACAGCGTAAATGAAAAACTGTTTTTT.

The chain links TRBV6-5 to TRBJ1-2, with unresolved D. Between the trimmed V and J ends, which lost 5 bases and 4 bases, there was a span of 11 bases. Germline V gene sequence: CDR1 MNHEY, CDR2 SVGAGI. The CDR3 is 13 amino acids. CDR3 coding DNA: TGTGCCAGCAGTGCCATAGAGGGCTATGGCTACACCTTC. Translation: CASSAIEGYGYTF.

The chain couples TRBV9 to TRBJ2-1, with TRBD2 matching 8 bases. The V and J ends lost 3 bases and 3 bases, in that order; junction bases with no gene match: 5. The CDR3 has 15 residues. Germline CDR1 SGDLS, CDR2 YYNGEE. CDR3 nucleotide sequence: TGTGCCAGCAGCGGGCGGGGGGCCCTCTACAATGAGCAGTTCTTC. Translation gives CASSGRGALYNEQFF.

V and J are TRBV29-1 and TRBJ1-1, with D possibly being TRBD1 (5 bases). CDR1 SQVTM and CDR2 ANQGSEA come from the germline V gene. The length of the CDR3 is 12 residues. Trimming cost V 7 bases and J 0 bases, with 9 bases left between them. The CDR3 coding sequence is TGCAGCGGCAGGGAATTGAACACTGAAGCTTTCTTT. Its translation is CSGRELNTEAFF.